This T cell receptor beta chain appears in the sequencing data of a study of regulatory T cells in long-lasting Graves disease. The study's findings and limits: Among persistent patients, a larger number of public clonotypes were shared (around 3,000) than among newly diagnosed patients (roughly 910).

Time point described: newly diagnosed GD, antithyroid drugs for less than 3 months. The TCR library was made from RNA extracted from PBMCs. Trimming cost V 4 bases and J 3 bases, with 19 bases left between them. CDR3 size: 16 residues. The germline CDR1 and CDR2 sequences are KGHSH and LQKENI. iRepertoire HTBI primers and Arm-PCR of CDR3 regions built TCR beta libraries. MiXCR was run by TCRdb on the multiplex PCR reads, yielding one entry per CDR3 protein. Here the sample spans about 530,000 distinct CDR3 sequences, about 15% being singletons. This clonotype was seen repeatedly, ten times or more. Its antigen is still unknown. Another study also made use of these data, one on T cells in Graves' hyperthyroidism and ophthalmopathy. That publication notes: Hyperthyroidism of Graves' type that showed no ophthalmopathy progression within 18 months was stable. Uncontrolled infection, other autoimmune disease, pregnancy or lactation barred patients from enrollment. Progression to ophthalmopathy was predicted a median of approximately seven months early.

The chain uses TRBV18 and TRBJ2-7; a possible D gene is TRBD1 (7 bases). Sequencing was performed on peripheral blood mononuclear cells (PBMCs), taken at new diagnosis, from a patient treated with antithyroid drugs. The clonotype originates from a middle-aged woman with Graves disease. The CDR3, as DNA: TGTGCCAGCTCACGCGGAGGGACAGCGAGTTACTACGAGCAGTACTTC. This translates into CASSRGGTASYYEQYF.